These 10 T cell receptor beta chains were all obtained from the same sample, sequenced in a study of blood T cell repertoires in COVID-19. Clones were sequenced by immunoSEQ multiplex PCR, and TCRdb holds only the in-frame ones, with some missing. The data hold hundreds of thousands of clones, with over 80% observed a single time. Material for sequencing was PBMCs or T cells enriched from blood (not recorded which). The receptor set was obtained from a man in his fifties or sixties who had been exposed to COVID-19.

The CDR3 nucleotides read TGTGCCAGCAGTGCTACGGACAGGCCGGAACTGTTTTTT. Translation: CASSATDRPELFF. The chain couples TRBV25-1 to TRBJ1-4; 7 bases are a match to TRBD1. CDR1 and CDR2 (germline): MGHDK, SYGVNS. The ends lost 4 bases at V and 12 bases at J; junction bases unmatched: 8. The CDR3 consists of 13 residues. The variable domain in full, completed from reference TRBV25-1 and TRBJ1-4, reads EADIYQTPRYLVIGTGKKITLECSQTMGHDKMYWYQQDPGMELHLIHYSYGVNSTEKGDLSSESTVSRIRTEHFPLTLESARPSHTSQYLCASSATDRPELFFGSGTQLSVL.

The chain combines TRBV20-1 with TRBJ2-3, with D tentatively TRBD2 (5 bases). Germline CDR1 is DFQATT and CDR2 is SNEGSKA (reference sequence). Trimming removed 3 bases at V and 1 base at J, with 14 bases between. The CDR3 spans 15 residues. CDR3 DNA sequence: TGCAGTGCTAGTCCCGGGGAGTTCGGCACAGATACGCAGTATTTT. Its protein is CSASPGEFGTDTQYF.

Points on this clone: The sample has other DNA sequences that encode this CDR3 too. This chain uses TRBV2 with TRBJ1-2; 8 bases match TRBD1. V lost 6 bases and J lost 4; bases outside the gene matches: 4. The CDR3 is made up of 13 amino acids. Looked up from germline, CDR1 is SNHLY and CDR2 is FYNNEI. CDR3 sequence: CASRAGQGYGYTF. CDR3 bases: TGTGCCAGCAGGGCCGGACAGGGCTATGGCTACACCTTC. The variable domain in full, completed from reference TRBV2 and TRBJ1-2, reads EPEVTQTPSHQVTQMGQEVILRCVPISNHLYFYWYRQILGQKVEFLVSFYNNEISEKSEIFDDQFSVERPDGSNFTLKIRSTKLEDSAMYFCASRAGQGYGYTFGSGTRLTVV.

CDR3 DNA: TGTGCCAGCAGCTCTCTAGCGGGGGGAGTTAATGAGCAGTTCTTC. Translating gives CASSSLAGGVNEQFF. The J gene is TRBJ2-1, the V gene TRBV7-3; the match to TRBD2 covers 11 bases. Looked up from germline, CDR1 is SGHTA and CDR2 is FQGTGA. The J segment lost 7 bases and the V segment lost 4 bases, leaving 6 bases of the junction unmatched. This CDR3 has 15 residues.

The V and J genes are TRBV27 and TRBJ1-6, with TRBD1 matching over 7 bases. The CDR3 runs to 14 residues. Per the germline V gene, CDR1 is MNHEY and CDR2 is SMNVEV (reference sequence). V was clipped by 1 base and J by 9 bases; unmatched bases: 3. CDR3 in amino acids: CASSLWDSISPLHF. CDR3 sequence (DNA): TGTGCCAGCAGTTTATGGGACAGCATTTCACCCCTCCACTTT.

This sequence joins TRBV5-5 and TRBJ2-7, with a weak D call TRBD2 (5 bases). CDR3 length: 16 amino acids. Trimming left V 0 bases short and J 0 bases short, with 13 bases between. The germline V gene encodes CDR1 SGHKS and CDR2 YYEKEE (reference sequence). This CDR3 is CASSLAGGTSSYEQYV. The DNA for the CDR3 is TGTGCCAGCAGCTTGGCCGGAGGTACCTCCTCCTACGAGCAGTACGTC.

CDR3 bases: TGTGCCAGCAGTCGGACAGCCAGCACAGATACGCAGTATTTT. Protein sequence: CASSRTASTDTQYF. The V gene is TRBV6-5, the J gene TRBJ2-3; TRBD1 is a possible D gene (6 bases). The germline gives CDR1 MNHEY, CDR2 SVGAGI. The germline V and J ends were trimmed by 5 bases and 0 bases, with 9 bases remaining between them. The CDR3 runs to 14 residues.

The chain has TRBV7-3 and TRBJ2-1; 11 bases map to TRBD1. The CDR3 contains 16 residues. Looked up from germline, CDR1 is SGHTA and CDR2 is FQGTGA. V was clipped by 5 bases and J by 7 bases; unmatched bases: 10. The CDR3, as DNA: TGTGCCAGCAGCAATCCCCCAGGGACAGGGGGTAATGAGCAGTTCTTC. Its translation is CASSNPPGTGGNEQFF. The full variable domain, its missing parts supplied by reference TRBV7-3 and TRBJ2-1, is GAGVSQTPSNKVTEKGKYVELRCDPISGHTALYWYRQSLGQGPEFLIYFQGTGAADDSGLPNDRFFAVRPEGSVSTLKIQRTERGDSAVYLCASSNPPGTGGNEQFFGPGTRLTVL.

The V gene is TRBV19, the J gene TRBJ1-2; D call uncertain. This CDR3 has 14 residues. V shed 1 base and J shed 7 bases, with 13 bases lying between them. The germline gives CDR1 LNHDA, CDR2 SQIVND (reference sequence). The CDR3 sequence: CASSIVEGDRGYTF. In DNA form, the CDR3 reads TGTGCCAGTAGTATAGTAGAGGGTGACCGTGGCTACACCTTC.

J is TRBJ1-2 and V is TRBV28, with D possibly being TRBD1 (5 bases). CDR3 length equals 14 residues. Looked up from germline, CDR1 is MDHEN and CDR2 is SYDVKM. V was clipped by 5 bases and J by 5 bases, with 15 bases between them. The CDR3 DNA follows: TGTGCCAGCAGTCTCAGGGCAGGATTATATGGCTACACCTTC. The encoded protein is CASSLRAGLYGYTF.